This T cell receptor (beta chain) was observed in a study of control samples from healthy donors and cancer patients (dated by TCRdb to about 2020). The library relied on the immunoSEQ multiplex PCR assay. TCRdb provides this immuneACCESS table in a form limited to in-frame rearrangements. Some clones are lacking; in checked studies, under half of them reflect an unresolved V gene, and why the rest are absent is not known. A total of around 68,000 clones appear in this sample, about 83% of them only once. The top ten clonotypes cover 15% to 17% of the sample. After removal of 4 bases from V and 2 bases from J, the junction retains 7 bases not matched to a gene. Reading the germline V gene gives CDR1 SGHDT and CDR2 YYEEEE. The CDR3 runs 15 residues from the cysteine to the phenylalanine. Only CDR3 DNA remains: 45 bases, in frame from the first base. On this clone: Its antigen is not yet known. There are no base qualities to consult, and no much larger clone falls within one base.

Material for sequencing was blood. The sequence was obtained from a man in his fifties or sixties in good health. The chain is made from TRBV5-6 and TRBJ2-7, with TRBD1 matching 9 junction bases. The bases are TGTGCCAGCAGCCGAACCGGGACAGGGCCCTACGAGCAGTACTTC. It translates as CASSRTGTGPYEQYF.